This T cell receptor (beta chain) was recorded in a study of control samples from healthy donors and cancer patients. Libraries were prepared by immunoSEQ multiplex PCR; TCRdb keeps only in-frame clonotypes and omits some of them. The sample contains under 100,000 clones, approximately 93% of which appear only once. The CDR3 loop spans 15 amino acids. V lost 1 base to trimming and J lost 4 bases, with 13 bases between them. Germline V lookup: CDR1 SEHNR, CDR2 FQNEAQ (reference sequence). The specimen was blood. This TCR came from a woman younger than 45 in good health. The chain recombines TRBV7-9 with TRBJ1-2; D not resolved. CDR3 loop: CASSLVGIDSYGYTF. CDR3 sequence (DNA): TGTGCCAGCAGCTTAGTAGGCATTGACTCCTATGGCTACACCTTC.